Given below is one T cell receptor beta chain in context. It was CD45RO-negative cells, positively selected for CCR7, that made up naive CD8 cells, with terminally differentiated effector memory CD45RA+ cells excluded. These data are taken from a study of shared clonotypes between healthy human individuals. Every subset's genomic DNA went evenly onto several immunoSEQ plates. Only in-frame clones appear in the TCRdb table, and some are missing; sequencing was by immunoSEQ multiplex PCR. The data show hundreds of thousands of clones, 95% to 97% seen once. The V segment lost 6 bases and the J segment 1 base; nucleotides outside the gene matches: 9. The CDR3 contains 15 residues. The germline V gene has CDR1 SQVTM and CDR2 ANQGSEA.

Sequenced: naive CD8+ T cells sorted from blood. The chain employs TRBV29-1 and TRBJ1-2; 9 bases map to TRBD1. The TCR sequence derives from a woman aged 25 to 39 in good health. For the CDR3, the DNA is TGCAGCGTACAGGGGGCCGACAATAGTAACTATGGCTACACCTTC. This gives the protein CSVQGADNSNYGYTF. The whole variable domain, filled in from reference TRBV29-1 and TRBJ1-2, reads SAVISQKPSRDICQRGTSLTIQCQVDSQVTMMFWYRQQPGQSLTLIATANQGSEATYESGFVIDKFPISRPNLTFSTLTVSNMSPEDSSIYLCSVQGADNSNYGYTFGSGTRLTVV.